Listed here are 14 T cell receptor beta chains from one sample, sequenced in a study of cytomegalovirus exposure and HLA in healthy donors. PCR was performed using 60 Vbeta and 13 Jbeta primers. Libraries were prepared by immunoSEQ multiplex PCR; TCRdb keeps only in-frame clonotypes and omits some of them. The sample lists about 80,000 clones; more than 50% were seen once. Sequencing input: PBMCs. These receptors were taken from a male donor in good health and CMV-seropositive.

This chain uses TRBV4-3 with TRBJ1-1; no reliable D call. This CDR3 has 15 residues. Between the trimmed V and J ends, which lost 0 bases and 2 bases, there was a span of 10 bases. CDR1 LGHNA and CDR2 YSLEER come from the germline V gene. Here the CDR3 reads CASSQDRHANTEAFF. The CDR3 DNA reads TGCGCCAGCAGCCAAGATAGACACGCCAACACTGAAGCTTTCTTT.

This clone was observed a handful of times. The rearrangement links TRBV30 to TRBJ2-7; 13 nucleotides align to TRBD2. The germline V gene encodes CDR1 GTSNPN and CDR2 SVGIG (reference sequence). V trimming: 1 base; J trimming: 2 bases; junction bases outside the gene matches: 5. This CDR3 spans 16 amino acids. CDR3 protein: CAWSDGTSGGAYEQYF. The CDR3, as DNA: TGTGCCTGGAGTGACGGAACTAGCGGGGGGGCCTACGAGCAGTACTTC.

The chain joins TRBV7-9 to TRBJ1-1; a possible D gene is TRBD1 (6 bases). CDR1 and CDR2 (germline): SEHNR, FQNEAQ (reference sequence). The CDR3 is 15 amino acids. V gave up 3 bases and J gave up 10 bases, with 21 bases separating them. Here the CDR3 reads CASSFPQGRGKTAFF. CDR3 DNA: TGTGCCAGCAGCTTCCCTCAGGGAAGGGGGAAGACAGCTTTCTTT. The complete variable domain, with remaining parts taken from reference TRBV7-9 and TRBJ1-1, reads DTGVSQNPRHKITKRGQNVTFRCDPISEHNRLYWYRQTLGQGPEFLTYFQNEAQLEKSRLLSDRFSAERPKGSFSTLEIQRTEQGDSAMYLCASSFPQGRGKTAFFGQGTRLTVV.

Details on this clone: At one of its ends the junction is not consistent with the germline gene, which may arise from a read error. CDR3 sequence: CASSYSLAGPTDTQYF. The DNA for the CDR3 is TGTGCCAGCAGCTACTCGTTAGCGGGCCCCACAGATACGCAGTATTTT. The chain has TRBV6-6 and TRBJ2-3; 7 bases agree with TRBD2. The CDR3 runs to 16 residues. Germline assignment: CDR1 MNHNY and CDR2 SVGAGI (reference sequence).

The gene calls are TRBV7-9 and TRBJ1-5, with 8 bases that match TRBD1. CDR1 and CDR2 (germline): SEHNR, FQNEAQ (reference sequence). The J segment lost 8 bases and the V segment lost 5 bases, leaving 11 bases of the junction unmatched. This CDR3 region has 15 residues. The CDR3 reads CASSGSRTGFEPQHF. Here the CDR3 DNA reads TGTGCCAGCAGCGGGTCCCGGACAGGGTTTGAGCCCCAGCATTTT.

The chain uses TRBV18 and TRBJ2-5; 8 bases map to TRBD1. The CDR3 is made up of 14 amino acids. The V gene's germline CDR1 is KGHSH and CDR2 LQKENI. The trim removed 0 bases at V and 4 bases at J, leaving 1 base unmatched. In DNA form, the CDR3 reads TGTGCCAGCTCACCACCACAGGGGGGAGAGACCCAGTACTTC. Translated, it gives CASSPPQGGETQYF.

The chain recombines TRBV19 with TRBJ1-5, with TRBD1 identical over 7 bases. The CDR3 is 16 residues long. Looked up from germline, CDR1 is LNHDA and CDR2 is SQIVND (reference sequence). The ends lost 3 bases at V and 6 bases at J; junction bases unmatched: 11. The CDR3 coding sequence is TGTGCCAGTAGTATGGGACAGACTAGGATCCGTCAGCCCCAGCATTTT. Protein: CASSMGQTRIRQPQHF.

The chain uses TRBV9 and TRBJ2-7; 11 bases are shared with TRBD1. The CDR3 contains 14 residues. The V and J ends lost 2 bases and 6 bases, in that order; junction bases with no gene match: 4. Germline V gene data show CDR1 as SGDLS and CDR2 as YYNGEE. CDR3 region: CASSVGTGGSEQYF. The CDR3 DNA follows: TGTGCCAGCAGCGTCGGGACAGGGGGGTCCGAGCAGTACTTC.

The chain couples TRBV2 to TRBJ1-4; D uncertain. Germline V gene sequence: CDR1 SNHLY, CDR2 FYNNEI. The V gene lost 6 bases and the J gene lost 5 bases, with 7 bases spanning the gap. The CDR3 contains 12 residues. The CDR3: CASRAENEKLFF. CDR3 coding DNA: TGTGCCAGCAGGGCGGAGAATGAAAAACTGTTTTTT.

The genes are TRBV7-9 and TRBJ2-1, with 8 bases that match TRBD1. The CDR3 runs to 12 residues. V gave up 2 bases and J gave up 10 bases; unmatched junction bases: 1. Germline CDR1 reads SEHNR; CDR2 reads FQNEAQ (reference sequence). CDR3 sequence (DNA): TGTGCCAGCAGCTTACGGGACAGGGAGCAGTTCTTC. It codes for CASSLRDREQFF. Combining the CDR3 with reference TRBV7-9 and TRBJ2-1 gives the whole variable domain DTGVSQNPRHKITKRGQNVTFRCDPISEHNRLYWYRQTLGQGPEFLTYFQNEAQLEKSRLLSDRFSAERPKGSFSTLEIQRTEQGDSAMYLCASSLRDREQFFGPGTRLTVL.

This clone was observed a few times. This sequence joins TRBV28 and TRBJ1-1; weak D call: TRBD1 (5 bases). There are 15 residues in the CDR3. Trimming took off 3 bases at V and 1 base at J, with 12 bases between the two ends. Germline V gene lookup returns CDR1 MDHEN and CDR2 SYDVKM. The CDR3, as DNA: TGTGCCAGCAGTTTTTTACCTCAGGGGAACACTGAAGCTTTCTTT. Translating it yields CASSFLPQGNTEAFF.

There are a few counts of this clone. The chain combines TRBV7-9 with TRBJ2-7; 8 bases are shared with TRBD2. Looked up from germline, CDR1 is SEHNR and CDR2 is FQNEAQ (reference sequence). This CDR3 is built from 15 residues. With V trimmed by 5 bases and J by 2 bases, 8 bases remained unmatched. This CDR3 reads CASSPREGVTYEQYF. CDR3 nucleotide sequence: TGTGCCAGCAGCCCCCGGGAGGGGGTGACCTACGAGCAGTACTTC.

V usage is TRBV7-9 and J usage is TRBJ2-7; TRBD1 aligns across 7 bases. CDR1 is SEHNR and CDR2 is FQNEAQ in the germline V gene (reference sequence). Trimming took 5 bases from V and 0 from J; bases not matched to a gene: 4. The CDR3 is made up of 14 amino acids. The CDR3 is CASSPRQGSYEQYF. The CDR3 region has the DNA TGTGCCAGCAGCCCACGACAGGGCTCCTACGAGCAGTACTTC.

The chain couples TRBV7-2 to TRBJ1-2; 7 bases match TRBD1. The ends lost 1 base at V and 6 bases at J; junction bases unmatched: 5. The CDR3 runs to 14 residues. Germline V gene sequence: CDR1 SGHTA, CDR2 FQGNSA. CDR3: CASSLVQTGHGYTF. CDR3 DNA sequence: TGTGCCAGCAGCTTAGTGCAGACAGGGCATGGCTACACCTTC.